This T cell receptor (beta chain) was sequenced in a study of cytomegalovirus exposure and HLA in healthy donors. The primer mix had 60 Vbeta and 13 Jbeta primers. The method was immunoSEQ multiplex PCR; TCRdb's version includes in-frame clones alone and lacks a portion of them. The data hold about 100,000 clones, with about 69% observed a single time. Trimming shortened V by 7 bases and J by 6 bases, and 18 bases separated the two germline ends. Germline loops: CDR1 MNHEY, CDR2 SVGAGI. This CDR3 contains 15 residues. This TCR derives from a young woman in good health and CMV-seropositive. What was sequenced was PBMCs. V usage is TRBV6-5 and J usage is TRBJ1-4; D might be TRBD1 (6 bases). This chain's CDR3 is CASKSYGGRDEKLFF. The CDR3 DNA sequence: TGTGCCAGCAAAAGTTATGGGGGCCGGGATGAAAAACTGTTTTTT.